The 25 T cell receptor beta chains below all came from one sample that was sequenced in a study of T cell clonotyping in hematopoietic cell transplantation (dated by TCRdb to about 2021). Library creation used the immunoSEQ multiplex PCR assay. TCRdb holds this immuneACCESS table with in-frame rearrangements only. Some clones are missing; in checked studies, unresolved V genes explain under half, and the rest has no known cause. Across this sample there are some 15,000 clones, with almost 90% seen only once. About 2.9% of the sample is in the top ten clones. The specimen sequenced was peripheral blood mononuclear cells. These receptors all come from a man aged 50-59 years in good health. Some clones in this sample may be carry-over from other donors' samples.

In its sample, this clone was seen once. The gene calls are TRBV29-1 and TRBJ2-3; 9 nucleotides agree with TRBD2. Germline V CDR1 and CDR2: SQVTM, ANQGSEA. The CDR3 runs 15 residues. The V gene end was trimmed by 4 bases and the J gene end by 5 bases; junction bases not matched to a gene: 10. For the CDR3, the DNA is TGCAGCGTTGGGAGGGCGGGGGGGCTCGGAGATACGCAGTATTTT. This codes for CSVGRAGGLGDTQYF.

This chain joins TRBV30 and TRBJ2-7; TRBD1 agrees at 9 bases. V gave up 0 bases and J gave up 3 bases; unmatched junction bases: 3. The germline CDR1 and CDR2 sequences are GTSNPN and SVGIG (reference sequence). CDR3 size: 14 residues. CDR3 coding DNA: TGTGCCTGGAGTGTACAGGGGGCCGACTACGAGCAGTACTTC. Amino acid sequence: CAWSVQGADYEQYF.

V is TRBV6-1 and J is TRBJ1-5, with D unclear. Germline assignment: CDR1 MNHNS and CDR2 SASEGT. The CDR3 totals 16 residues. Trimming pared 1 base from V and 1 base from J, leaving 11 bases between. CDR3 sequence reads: CASSEGAGRSNQPQHF. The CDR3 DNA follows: TGTGCCAGCAGTGAAGGGGCCGGTAGGAGCAATCAGCCCCAGCATTTT.

CDR3 bases: TGTGCCAGTAGTCAGGGGGCGGATGGCTACACCTTC. It yields the protein CASSQGADGYTF. The chain has TRBV19 and TRBJ1-2, with 8 nucleotides matching TRBD1. CDR1 and CDR2 (germline): LNHDA, SQIVND (reference sequence). The V segment lost 5 bases and the J segment 6 bases; nucleotides outside the gene matches: 2. The CDR3 is made up of 12 amino acids.

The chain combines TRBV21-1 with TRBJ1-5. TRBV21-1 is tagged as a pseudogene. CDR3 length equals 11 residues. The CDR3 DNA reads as TGTTCCCGACGGTCCGTGGGGCCCCAGCATTTT. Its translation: CSRRSVGPQHF.

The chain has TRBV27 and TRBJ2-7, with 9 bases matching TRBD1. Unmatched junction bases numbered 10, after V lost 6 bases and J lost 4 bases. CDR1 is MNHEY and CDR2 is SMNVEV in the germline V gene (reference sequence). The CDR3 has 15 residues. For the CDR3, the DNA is TGTGCCAGCAGGGACCTGGGGACAGGGATATACGAGCAGTACTTC. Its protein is CASRDLGTGIYEQYF.

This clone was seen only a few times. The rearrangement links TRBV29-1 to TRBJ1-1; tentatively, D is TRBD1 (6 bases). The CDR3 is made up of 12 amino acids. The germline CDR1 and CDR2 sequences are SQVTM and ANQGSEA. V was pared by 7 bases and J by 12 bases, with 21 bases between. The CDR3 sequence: CSGGDRTGTTFF. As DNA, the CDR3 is TGCAGCGGAGGAGATCGAACAGGGACAACTTTCTTT.

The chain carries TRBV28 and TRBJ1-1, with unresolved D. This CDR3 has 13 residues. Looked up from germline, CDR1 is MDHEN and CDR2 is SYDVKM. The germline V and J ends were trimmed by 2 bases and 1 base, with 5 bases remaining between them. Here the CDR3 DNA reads TGTGCCAGCAGTTTACCGGGGAACACTGAAGCTTTCTTT. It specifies CASSLPGNTEAFF.

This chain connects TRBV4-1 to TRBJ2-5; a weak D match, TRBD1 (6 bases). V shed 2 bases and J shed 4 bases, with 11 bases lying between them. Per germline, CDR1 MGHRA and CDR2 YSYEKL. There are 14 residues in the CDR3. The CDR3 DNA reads TGCGCCAGCAGCCAATGGACAGCCCCAGAGACCCAGTACTTC. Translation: CASSQWTAPETQYF.

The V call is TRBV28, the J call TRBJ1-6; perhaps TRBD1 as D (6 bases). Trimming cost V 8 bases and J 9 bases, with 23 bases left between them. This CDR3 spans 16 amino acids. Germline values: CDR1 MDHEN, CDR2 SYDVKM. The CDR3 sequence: CASLPLQGEGFSPLHF. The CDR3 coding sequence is TGTGCCAGCTTGCCGCTACAGGGAGAGGGATTTTCACCCCTCCACTTT.

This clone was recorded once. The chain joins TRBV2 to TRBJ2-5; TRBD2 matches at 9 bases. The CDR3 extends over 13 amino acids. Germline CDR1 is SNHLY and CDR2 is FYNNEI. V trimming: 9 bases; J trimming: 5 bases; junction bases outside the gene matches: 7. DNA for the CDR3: TGTGCCAGTGGGACTAGCTTTCGGGAGACCCAGTACTTC. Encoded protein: CASGTSFRETQYF.

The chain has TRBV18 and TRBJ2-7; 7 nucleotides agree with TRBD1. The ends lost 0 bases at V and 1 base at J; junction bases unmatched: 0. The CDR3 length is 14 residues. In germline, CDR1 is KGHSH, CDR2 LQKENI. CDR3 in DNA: TGTGCCAGCTCACCACCGGGACAGTCCTACGAGCAGTACTTC. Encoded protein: CASSPPGQSYEQYF.

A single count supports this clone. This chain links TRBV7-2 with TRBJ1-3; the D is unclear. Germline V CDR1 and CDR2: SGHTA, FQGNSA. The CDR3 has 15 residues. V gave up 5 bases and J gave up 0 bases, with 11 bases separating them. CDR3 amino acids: CASSPLSISGNTIYF. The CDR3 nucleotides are TGTGCCAGCAGCCCGCTTAGTATCTCTGGAAACACCATATATTTT. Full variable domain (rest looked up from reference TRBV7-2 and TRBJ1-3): GAGVSQSPSNKVTEKGKDVELRCDPISGHTALYWYRQSLGQGLEFLIYFQGNSAPDKSGLPSDRFSAERTGGSVSTLTIQRTQQEDSAVYLCASSPLSISGNTIYFGEGSWLTVV.

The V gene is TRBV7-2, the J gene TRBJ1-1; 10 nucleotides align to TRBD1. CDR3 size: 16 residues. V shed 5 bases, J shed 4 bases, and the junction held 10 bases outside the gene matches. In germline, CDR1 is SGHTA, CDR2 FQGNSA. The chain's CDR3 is CASSPRQGARATEAFF. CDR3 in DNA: TGTGCCAGCAGCCCTCGACAGGGGGCTAGGGCCACTGAAGCTTTCTTT. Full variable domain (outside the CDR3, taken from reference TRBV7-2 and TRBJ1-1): GAGVSQSPSNKVTEKGKDVELRCDPISGHTALYWYRQSLGQGLEFLIYFQGNSAPDKSGLPSDRFSAERTGGSVSTLTIQRTQQEDSAVYLCASSPRQGARATEAFFGQGTRLTVV.

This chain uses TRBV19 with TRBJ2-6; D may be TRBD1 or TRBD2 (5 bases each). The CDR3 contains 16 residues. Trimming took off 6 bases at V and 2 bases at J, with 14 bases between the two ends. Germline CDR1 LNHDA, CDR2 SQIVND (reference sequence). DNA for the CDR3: TGTGCCAGTAGCCACACACAGGAGGCTGGGGCCAACGTCCTGACTTTC. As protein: CASSHTQEAGANVLTF.

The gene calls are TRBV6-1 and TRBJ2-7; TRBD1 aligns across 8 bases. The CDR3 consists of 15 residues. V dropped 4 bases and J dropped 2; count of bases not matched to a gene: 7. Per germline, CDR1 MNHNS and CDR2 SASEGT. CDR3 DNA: TGTGCCAGCAGTGTTTCAGGGGGCTACACCTACGAGCAGTACTTC. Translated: CASSVSGGYTYEQYF.

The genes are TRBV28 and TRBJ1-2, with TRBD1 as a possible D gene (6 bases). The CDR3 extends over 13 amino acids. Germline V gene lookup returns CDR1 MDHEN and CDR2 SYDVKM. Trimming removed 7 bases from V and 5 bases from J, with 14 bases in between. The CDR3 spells CASTISGTYGYTF. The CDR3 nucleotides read TGTGCCAGCACCATATCCGGGACATATGGCTACACCTTC.

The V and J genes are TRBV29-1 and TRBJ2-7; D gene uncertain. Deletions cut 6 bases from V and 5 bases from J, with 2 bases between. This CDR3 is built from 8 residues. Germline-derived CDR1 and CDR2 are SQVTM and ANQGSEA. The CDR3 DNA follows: TGCAGCGTCGACGAGCAGTACTTC. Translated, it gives CSVDEQYF.

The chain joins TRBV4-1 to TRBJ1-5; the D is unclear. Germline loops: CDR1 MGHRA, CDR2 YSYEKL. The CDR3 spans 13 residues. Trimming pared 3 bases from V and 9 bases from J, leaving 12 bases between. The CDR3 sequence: CASSQVGLGPQHF. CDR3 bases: TGCGCCAGCAGCCAGGTCGGGCTGGGGCCCCAGCATTTT.

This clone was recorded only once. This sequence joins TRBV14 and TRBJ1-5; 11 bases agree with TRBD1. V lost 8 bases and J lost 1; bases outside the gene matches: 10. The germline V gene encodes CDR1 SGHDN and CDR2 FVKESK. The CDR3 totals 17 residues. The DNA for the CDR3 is TGTGCCAGCCAGCGGACAGGGGGCGAGGAAAGCAATCAGCCCCAGCATTTT. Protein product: CASQRTGGEESNQPQHF.

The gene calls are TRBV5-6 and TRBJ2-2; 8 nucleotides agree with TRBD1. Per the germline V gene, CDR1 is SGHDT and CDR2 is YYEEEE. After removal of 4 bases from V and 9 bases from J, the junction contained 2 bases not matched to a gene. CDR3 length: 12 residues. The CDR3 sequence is CASSRTGRELFF. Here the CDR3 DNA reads TGTGCCAGCAGCAGGACAGGGCGGGAGCTGTTTTTT.

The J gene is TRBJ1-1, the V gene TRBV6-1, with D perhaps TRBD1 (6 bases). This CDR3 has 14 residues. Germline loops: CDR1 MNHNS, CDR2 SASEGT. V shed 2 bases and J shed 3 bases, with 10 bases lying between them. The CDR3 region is CASSEYPGDTEAFF. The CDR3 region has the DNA TGTGCCAGCAGTGAATACCCAGGGGACACTGAAGCTTTCTTT.

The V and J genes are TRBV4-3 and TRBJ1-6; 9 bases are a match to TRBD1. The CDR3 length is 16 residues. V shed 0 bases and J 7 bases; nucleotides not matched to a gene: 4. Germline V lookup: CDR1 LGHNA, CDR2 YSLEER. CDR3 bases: TGCGCCAGCAGCCAAGATCGCGGACAGGGGAATTCACCCCTCCACTTT. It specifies CASSQDRGQGNSPLHF.

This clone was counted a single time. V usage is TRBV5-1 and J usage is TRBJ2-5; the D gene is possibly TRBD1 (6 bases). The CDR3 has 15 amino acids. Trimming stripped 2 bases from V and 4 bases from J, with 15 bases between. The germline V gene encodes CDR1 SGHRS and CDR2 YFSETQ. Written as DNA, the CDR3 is TGCGCCAGCAGCTTCCCAGGGGTAAGAGGAGAGACCCAGTACTTC. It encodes CASSFPGVRGETQYF. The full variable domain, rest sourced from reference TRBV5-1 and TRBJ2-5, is KAGVTQTPRYLIKTRGQQVTLSCSPISGHRSVSWYQQTPGQGLQFLFEYFSETQRNKGNFPGRFSGRQFSNSRSEMNVSTLELGDSALYLCASSFPGVRGETQYFGPGTRLLVL.

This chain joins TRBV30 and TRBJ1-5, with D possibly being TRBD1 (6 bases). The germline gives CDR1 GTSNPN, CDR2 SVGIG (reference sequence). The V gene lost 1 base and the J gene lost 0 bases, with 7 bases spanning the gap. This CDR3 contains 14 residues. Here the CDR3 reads CAWSGTDSNQPQHF. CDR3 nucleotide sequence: TGTGCCTGGAGTGGGACAGATAGCAATCAGCCCCAGCATTTT. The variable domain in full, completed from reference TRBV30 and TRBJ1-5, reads SQTIHQWPATLVQPVGSPLSLECTVEGTSNPNLYWYRQAAGRGLQLLFYSVGIGQISSEVPQNLSASRPQDRQFILSSKKLLLSDSGFYLCAWSGTDSNQPQHFGDGTRLSIL.